Listed here are 26 T cell receptor beta chains from one sample, sequenced in a study of blood T cell repertoires in COVID-19. The table came from immunoSEQ multiplex PCR; TCRdb's copy has only in-frame clones and leaves some out. The profile shows approximately 240,000 clones, approximately 90% of them singletons. The sample was peripheral blood. These receptor sequences come from a woman aged 40-49 years who had recovered from COVID-19.

The rearrangement joins TRBV28 to TRBJ1-2, with 7 bases fitting TRBD1. Germline V gene lookup returns CDR1 MDHEN and CDR2 SYDVKM. The CDR3 spans 16 residues. V lost 6 bases, J lost 2 bases, and 12 bases stayed unmatched. The CDR3 DNA is TGTGCCAGCAGACGACAGGGTCAGCGGTTCAACTATGGCTACACCTTC. Translation: CASRRQGQRFNYGYTF.

V and J are TRBV28 and TRBJ2-3; TRBD2 matches at 9 bases. The CDR3 spans 16 residues. Per germline, CDR1 MDHEN and CDR2 SYDVKM. The junction had 9 bases not matched to a gene; V was cut back by 6 bases and J by 2 bases. CDR3: CASSTRGGGVTDTQYF. DNA of the CDR3: TGTGCCAGCAGCACCAGGGGCGGGGGGGTCACAGATACGCAGTATTTT.

The chain joins TRBV11-3 to TRBJ2-7; TRBD1 agrees at 7 bases. Germline V gene sequence: CDR1 SGHNT, CDR2 YENEEA. This CDR3 has 15 residues. V was clipped by 3 bases and J by 3 bases; unmatched bases: 8. This CDR3 reads CASSLGQGEYYEQYF. The CDR3 DNA sequence: TGTGCCAGCAGCTTGGGGCAGGGGGAGTACTACGAGCAGTACTTC. The complete variable domain, with remaining parts taken from reference TRBV11-3 and TRBJ2-7, reads EAGVVQSPRYKIIEKKQPVAFWCNPISGHNTLYWYLQNLGQGPELLIRYENEEAVDDSQLPKDRFSAERLKGVDSTLKIQPAELGDSAVYLCASSLGQGEYYEQYFGPGTRLTVT.

V gene TRBV7-8 combines with J gene TRBJ1-2, with 10 positions matching TRBD1. The CDR3 loop spans 15 amino acids. V shed 1 base, J shed 8 bases, and the junction held 7 bases outside the gene matches. From germline, CDR1 is SGHVS and CDR2 FQNEAQ. The CDR3 loop reads CASSLERQGARGYTF. CDR3 in DNA: TGTGCCAGCAGCTTAGAGCGACAGGGGGCGAGGGGCTACACCTTC.

V and J are TRBV18 and TRBJ2-1, with TRBD1 as a possible D gene (6 bases). Trimming took off 3 bases at V and 8 bases at J, with 8 bases between the two ends. The CDR3 spans 12 residues. CDR1 and CDR2 from the germline V gene are KGHSH and LQKENI. This CDR3 is CASSPGADEQFF. Here the CDR3 DNA reads TGTGCCAGCTCACCGGGGGCCGATGAGCAGTTCTTC.

This rearrangement joins TRBV6-6 to TRBJ1-5; tentative D call: TRBD1 (5 bases). The CDR3 contains 12 residues. Trimming shortened V by 8 bases and J by 9 bases, and 14 bases separated the two germline ends. Germline V lookup: CDR1 MNHNY, CDR2 SVGAGI (reference sequence). The CDR3 spells CASRGGRGPQHF. The CDR3 DNA is TGTGCCAGCCGGGGGGGGAGGGGGCCCCAGCATTTT.

The gene calls are TRBV11-1 and TRBJ2-5; 10 bases map to TRBD2. This CDR3 region has 15 residues. Germline values: CDR1 SGHAT, CDR2 FQDESV (reference sequence). With V trimmed by 2 bases and J by 7 bases, 7 bases remained unmatched. CDR3: CASSLNPSGSGTQYF. CDR3 nucleotide sequence: TGTGCCAGCAGCTTAAATCCTAGCGGGAGCGGGACCCAGTACTTC.

J is TRBJ2-3 and V is TRBV7-6; 9 bases agree with TRBD2. V shed 5 bases and J 4 bases; nucleotides not matched to a gene: 13. The CDR3 has 17 amino acids. The V gene's germline CDR1 is SGHVS and CDR2 FNYEAQ. The chain's CDR3 is CASSAWGGRGWSDTQYF. The CDR3 nucleotides read TGTGCCAGCAGCGCTTGGGGCGGGAGGGGCTGGTCAGATACGCAGTATTTT.

This clone was counted once. The genes are TRBV4-2 and TRBJ1-5; a weak D match, TRBD1 (6 bases). This CDR3 is 15 amino acids long. The V gene lost 0 bases and the J gene lost 4 bases, with 10 bases spanning the gap. From germline, CDR1 is LGHNA and CDR2 YNFKEQ. The CDR3 region has the DNA TGTGCCAGCAGCCAAGACGGACAGCTAAATCAGCCCCAGCATTTT. Its translation: CASSQDGQLNQPQHF.

The chain has TRBV2 and TRBJ2-5; 8 bases line up with TRBD2. Per the germline V gene, CDR1 is SNHLY and CDR2 is FYNNEI. This CDR3 region has 14 residues. With 5 bases clipped from V and 4 bases from J, the junction kept 6 bases outside the gene matches. The CDR3 loop reads CASSFWSGGETQYF. Written as DNA, the CDR3 is TGTGCCAGCAGTTTCTGGAGCGGGGGAGAGACCCAGTACTTC. The full variable domain, with the rest looked up from reference TRBV2 and TRBJ2-5, is EPEVTQTPSHQVTQMGQEVILRCVPISNHLYFYWYRQILGQKVEFLVSFYNNEISEKSEIFDDQFSVERPDGSNFTLKIRSTKLEDSAMYFCASSFWSGGETQYFGPGTRLLVL.

This chain uses TRBV25-1 with TRBJ2-5; 7 positions agree with TRBD1. J gave up 5 bases and V 2 bases, and 5 bases lay outside the gene matches. The germline CDR1 and CDR2 sequences are MGHDK and SYGVNS. This CDR3 spans 14 amino acids. The CDR3 is CASSETGVRETQYF. Here the CDR3 DNA reads TGTGCCAGCAGTGAAACAGGGGTCCGGGAGACCCAGTACTTC.

V usage is TRBV2 and J usage is TRBJ1-5; 7 bases match TRBD1. The CDR3 spans 14 residues. With V trimmed by 5 bases and J by 2 bases, 3 bases remained unmatched. Germline-derived CDR1 and CDR2 are SNHLY and FYNNEI. The DNA of the CDR3 is TGTGCCAGCAGTTGGACAGGCCGCAATCAGCCCCAGCATTTT. Its protein product is CASSWTGRNQPQHF.

The rearrangement joins TRBV5-5 to TRBJ2-7, with 7 bases that match TRBD2. Germline-derived CDR1 and CDR2 are SGHKS and YYEKEE (reference sequence). Losses at the gene ends were 4 bases for V and 5 bases for J; bases not matched to a gene: 9. The CDR3 length is 14 residues. CDR3 residues: CASSRGEIPHEQYF. CDR3 coding DNA: TGTGCCAGCAGCCGGGGGGAAATCCCCCACGAGCAGTACTTC.

The chain has TRBV2 and TRBJ2-7; 12 bases fit TRBD2. The CDR3 has 14 residues. J was trimmed by 7 bases and V by 7 bases; bases with no gene match: 8. From germline, CDR1 is SNHLY and CDR2 FYNNEI. The CDR3 DNA sequence: TGTGCCAGCACTATGGTGACTAGCGGGAGTGAGCAGTACTTC. It is translated as CASTMVTSGSEQYF.

The chain employs TRBV5-4 and TRBJ2-7; the match to TRBD1 covers 12 bases. With 4 bases clipped from V and 5 bases from J, the junction kept 7 bases outside the gene matches. This CDR3 spans 15 amino acids. Germline-derived CDR1 and CDR2 are SGHNT and YYREEE (reference sequence). This CDR3 is CASSPAGTGGDEQYF. The DNA of the CDR3 is TGTGCCAGCAGCCCGGCCGGGACAGGGGGCGACGAGCAGTACTTC. Complete variable domain (other parts from reference TRBV5-4 and TRBJ2-7): ETGVTQSPTHLIKTRGQQVTLRCSSQSGHNTVSWYQQALGQGPQFIFQYYREEENGRGNFPPRFSGLQFPNYSSELNVNALELDDSALYLCASSPAGTGGDEQYFGPGTRLTVT.

V usage is TRBV6-5 and J usage is TRBJ1-1; no definite D call. The V end was cut by 5 bases, the J end by 6 bases, with 13 bases between. The germline V gene encodes CDR1 MNHEY and CDR2 SVGAGI. The CDR3 is 13 amino acids. The CDR3 loop is CASSLPKRAEAFF. CDR3 DNA: TGTGCCAGCAGTCTACCTAAGCGGGCTGAAGCTTTCTTT.

The V and J genes are TRBV3-1 (or the pseudogene TRBV3-2) and TRBJ1-2; perhaps TRBD1 as D (5 bases). With 4 bases removed from V and 7 bases from J, the gap between germline ends came to 10 bases. Germline CDR1 LGHDT, CDR2 YNNKEL (reference sequence). The CDR3 has 12 residues. The chain's CDR3 is CASSLSGAGYTF. In nucleotides, the CDR3 is TGTGCCAGCAGCCTCTCTGGGGCTGGCTACACCTTC.

The V and J genes are TRBV24-1 and TRBJ2-5; 9 bases are shared with TRBD1. The CDR3 extends over 13 amino acids. Trimming cost V 8 bases and J 5 bases; bases outside gene matches: 5. The germline V gene encodes CDR1 KGHDR and CDR2 SFDVKD. The CDR3, as DNA: TGTGCCACCACTTCGGGACAGGGCGAGACCCAGTACTTC. As protein: CATTSGQGETQYF.

The chain is built from TRBV11-3 and TRBJ2-7; the match to TRBD2 covers 9 bases. This CDR3 has 16 amino acids. Germline assignment: CDR1 SGHNT and CDR2 YENEEA. J lost 0 bases, V lost 5 bases, and 8 bases had no gene match. CDR3 nucleotides: TGTGCCAGCAGCGCAAGACTAGCGGTTAGCTCCTACGAGCAGTACTTC. This encodes CASSARLAVSSYEQYF.

This chain connects TRBV2 to TRBJ2-5, with 8 nucleotides matching TRBD2. The CDR3 covers 14 residues. The ends lost 2 bases at V and 9 bases at J; junction bases unmatched: 8. CDR1 SNHLY and CDR2 FYNNEI come from the germline V gene. The CDR3 DNA is TGTGCCAGCAGTGAACGGGAGGGCGTCCGGTCCCAGTACTTC. The encoded protein is CASSEREGVRSQYF.

The chain employs TRBV7-2 and TRBJ2-7; D unresolved. V lost 1 base and J lost 7, with 11 bases in between. The CDR3 spans 13 residues. Germline CDR1 is SGHTA and CDR2 is FQGNSA. In DNA, the CDR3 is TGTGCCAGCAGCTTAGGTCTTATCGGGGAGCAGTACTTC. Its protein product is CASSLGLIGEQYF.

The chain combines TRBV4-3 with TRBJ1-4; possibly TRBD1 for D (5 bases). Trimming stripped 0 bases from V and 7 bases from J, with 12 bases between. The CDR3 loop spans 15 amino acids. CDR1 is LGHNA and CDR2 is YSLEER in the germline V gene. In DNA, the CDR3 is TGCGCCAGCAGCCAAGATCGGGGGGTTCGTGAAAAACTGTTTTTT. It encodes CASSQDRGVREKLFF.

The rearrangement joins TRBV6-5 to TRBJ2-1; TRBD2 might be the D (6 bases). The germline gives CDR1 MNHEY, CDR2 SVGAGI. V was pared by 6 bases and J by 5 bases, with 17 bases between. This CDR3 contains 15 residues. The CDR3 DNA reads as TGTGCCAGCAGCCTACTAGTTCGGAGGGACAATGAGCAGTTCTTC. Amino acid sequence: CASSLLVRRDNEQFF.

V is TRBV9 and J is TRBJ2-7; tentative D call: TRBD2 (7 bases). CDR1 is SGDLS and CDR2 is YYNGEE in the germline V gene. V gave up 0 bases and J gave up 2 bases, with 12 bases separating them. This CDR3 spans 15 amino acids. The CDR3 reads CASSVGGGRAYEQYF. The CDR3 nucleotides are TGTGCCAGCAGCGTAGGGGGGGGCAGGGCCTACGAGCAGTACTTC.

As for this clone: Other DNA sequences in this sample translate to the same CDR3. The J gene is TRBJ2-7, the V gene TRBV5-1, with TRBD1 matching 7 bases. This CDR3 contains 14 residues. V gave up 0 bases and J gave up 2 bases; unmatched junction bases: 2. The V gene's germline CDR1 is SGHRS and CDR2 YFSETQ. CDR3: CASSLGDRAYEQYF. CDR3 sequence (DNA): TGCGCCAGCAGCTTGGGGGACAGAGCCTACGAGCAGTACTTC.

The V and J genes are TRBV2 and TRBJ2-2; no clear D gene. V lost 6 bases, J lost 6 bases, and 14 bases lay in between. The CDR3 covers 14 residues. Germline V lookup: CDR1 SNHLY, CDR2 FYNNEI. CDR3 nucleotide sequence: TGTGCCAGCAGCCCCCACGACCGGGCCGGGGAGCTGTTTTTT. Translating gives CASSPHDRAGELFF.